A single sample is the source of the 19 T cell receptor beta chains below, sequenced in a study of T cell clonotyping in hematopoietic cell transplantation. Sequencing was performed with immunoSEQ multiplex PCR; in TCRdb, only in-frame clones are kept and a portion is missing. The sample has about 69,000 clones, about 93% seen once. The sequencing sample was made of peripheral blood mononuclear cells. The receptors were gathered from a man aged 50-59 years in good health. Some clones in this sample may be carry-over from other donors' samples.

The chain has TRBV28 and TRBJ2-2, with TRBD1 matching over 8 bases. Germline-derived CDR1 and CDR2 are MDHEN and SYDVKM. This CDR3 has 11 residues. V shed 4 bases, J shed 13 bases, and the junction held 2 bases outside the gene matches. CDR3 loop: CASSSDRGLFF. The CDR3 DNA reads TGTGCCAGCAGTTCAGACAGGGGGCTGTTTTTT.

This clone came up once. The chain combines TRBV30 with TRBJ1-1; 8 bases align to TRBD1. Germline values: CDR1 GTSNPN, CDR2 SVGIG (reference sequence). The trim removed 5 bases at V and 7 bases at J, leaving 6 bases unmatched. This CDR3 region has 12 residues. The CDR3 here is CAWSDREVEAFF. CDR3 nucleotide sequence: TGTGCCTGGTCGGACAGGGAAGTTGAAGCTTTCTTT.

The genes are TRBV4-1 and TRBJ1-1; D remains ambiguous. Trimming removed 2 bases at V and 12 bases at J, with 16 bases between. Germline values: CDR1 MGHRA, CDR2 YSYEKL. The CDR3 has 13 residues. The CDR3 sequence: CASSQSDRSVTFF. CDR3 coding DNA: TGCGCCAGCAGCCAATCGGACCGCTCCGTGACTTTCTTT.

This clone was seen only once. The chain recombines TRBV28 with TRBJ2-7; D perhaps matches TRBD2 (6 bases). V was trimmed by 2 bases and J by 4 bases, leaving 6 bases between them. From germline, CDR1 is MDHEN and CDR2 SYDVKM. The CDR3 runs to 12 residues. CDR3 bases: TGTGCCAGCAGTTTAGCGGGGTACGAGCAGTACTTC. This sequence encodes CASSLAGYEQYF. Complete variable domain (other parts from reference TRBV28 and TRBJ2-7): DVKVTQSSRYLVKRTGEKVFLECVQDMDHENMFWYRQDPGLGLRLIYFSYDVKMKEKGDIPEGYSVSREKKERFSLILESASTNQTSMYLCASSLAGYEQYFGPGTRLTVT.

The chain recombines TRBV28 with TRBJ1-2, with a tentative D call TRBD1 (5 bases). The CDR3 is 13 residues long. Trimming stripped 2 bases from V and 10 bases from J, with 14 bases between. Per germline, CDR1 MDHEN and CDR2 SYDVKM. The CDR3: CASSLRTPSVYTF. DNA of the CDR3: TGTGCCAGCAGTTTAAGGACACCGAGCGTCTACACCTTC.

This chain links TRBV5-1 with TRBJ2-3; 10 bases line up with TRBD1. V lost 4 bases to trimming and J lost 3 bases; unmatched junction nucleotides: 8. The CDR3 has 16 residues. Germline V gene sequence: CDR1 SGHRS, CDR2 YFSETQ. CDR3 DNA: TGCGCCAGCAGCCAAGGAAGGACAGGGGGGACAGATACGCAGTATTTT. It specifies CASSQGRTGGTDTQYF. The full variable domain, in which reference TRBV5-1 and TRBJ2-3 provide the parts outside the CDR3, is KAGVTQTPRYLIKTRGQQVTLSCSPISGHRSVSWYQQTPGQGLQFLFEYFSETQRNKGNFPGRFSGRQFSNSRSEMNVSTLELGDSALYLCASSQGRTGGTDTQYFGPGTRLTVL.

The CDR3 DNA is TGTGCCAGCACCTCCCGAGGGGGGACGAACACCGGGGAGCTGTTTTTT. This codes for CASTSRGGTNTGELFF. The chain couples TRBV5-4 to TRBJ2-2; D possibly matches TRBD1 or TRBD2 (6 bases each). Germline assignment: CDR1 SGHNT and CDR2 YYREEE (reference sequence). This CDR3 comprises 16 residues. The V gene lost 6 bases and the J gene lost 0 bases, with 15 bases spanning the gap.

J is TRBJ2-2 and V is TRBV27; D is possibly TRBD1 (6 bases). This CDR3 has 14 residues. Germline V gene sequence: CDR1 MNHEY, CDR2 SMNVEV (reference sequence). V was trimmed by 1 base and J by 7 bases, leaving 10 bases between them. The CDR3 nucleotides are TGTGCCAGCAGTTTATTAGGGGGTGGCGGGGAGCTGTTTTTT. Protein: CASSLLGGGGELFF.

The V gene is TRBV5-1, the J gene TRBJ2-3; tentatively, D is TRBD1 (5 bases). V was trimmed by 0 bases and J by 0 bases, leaving 11 bases between them. CDR3 length: 16 amino acids. CDR1 and CDR2 (germline): SGHRS, YFSETQ. This chain's CDR3 is CASSLDRRGSTDTQYF. In nucleotides, the CDR3 is TGCGCCAGCAGCTTGGATCGTAGGGGTAGCACAGATACGCAGTATTTT.

The chain carries TRBV4-1 and TRBJ1-3; perhaps TRBD1 as D (6 bases). Germline loops: CDR1 MGHRA, CDR2 YSYEKL. The CDR3 extends over 15 amino acids. The V end lost 1 base, the J end lost 3 bases, and 10 bases lay between the germline ends. In nucleotides, the CDR3 is TGCGCCAGCAGCCAAGCAGGGGTTCGTGGAAACACCATATATTTT. It encodes CASSQAGVRGNTIYF.

The chain joins TRBV19 to TRBJ1-2; 7 bases fit TRBD1. V lost 4 bases to trimming and J lost 3 bases; unmatched junction nucleotides: 2. Germline loops: CDR1 LNHDA, CDR2 SQIVND (reference sequence). This CDR3 comprises 13 residues. CDR3 bases: TGTGCCAGTAGTAGAGGGACAGACTATGGCTACACCTTC. Its protein product is CASSRGTDYGYTF.

CDR3 nucleotide sequence: TGCAGCGTCTGGGGGACAGGGGGCCTGAAATACGAGCAGTACTTC. Protein sequence: CSVWGTGGLKYEQYF. This rearrangement joins TRBV29-1 to TRBJ2-7; TRBD1 aligns across 12 bases. Looked up from germline, CDR1 is SQVTM and CDR2 is ANQGSEA. This CDR3 is built from 15 residues. J was trimmed by 4 bases and V by 6 bases; bases with no gene match: 10.

This chain links TRBV5-5 with TRBJ2-7, with D perhaps given as TRBD1 or TRBD2 (5 bases each). The CDR3 covers 14 residues. Germline CDR1 is SGHKS and CDR2 is YYEKEE (reference sequence). Trimming stripped 4 bases from V and 6 bases from J, with 17 bases between. CDR3 coding DNA: TGTGCCAGCAGCCAGGAGCCGGGGCTGGGCGAGCAGTACTTC. Translated, it gives CASSQEPGLGEQYF.

This chain links TRBV2 with TRBJ2-2; 7 bases are a match to TRBD2. The CDR3 has 16 residues. The ends lost 4 bases at V and 0 bases at J; junction bases unmatched: 5. Germline values: CDR1 SNHLY, CDR2 FYNNEI. The CDR3 region has the DNA TGTGCCAGCAGTGCTGGGAGGGCGGCGAACACCGGGGAGCTGTTTTTT. Encoded protein: CASSAGRAANTGELFF.

The chain is built from TRBV6-5 and TRBJ1-4, with D unclear. Germline CDR1 is MNHEY and CDR2 is SVGAGI. This CDR3 region has 13 residues. With 6 bases removed from V and 0 bases from J, the gap between germline ends came to 5 bases. CDR3 DNA: TGTGCCAGCAGAGCAACAACTAATGAAAAACTGTTTTTT. This sequence encodes CASRATTNEKLFF.

V is TRBV5-1 and J is TRBJ2-7, with a possible D match to TRBD1 (6 bases). Between the trimmed V and J ends, which lost 2 bases and 3 bases, there was a span of 15 bases. The CDR3 runs 15 residues. Germline V gene sequence: CDR1 SGHRS, CDR2 YFSETQ. CDR3 in amino acids: CASSFGNTGYYEQYF. CDR3 DNA sequence: TGCGCCAGCAGCTTCGGGAACACAGGGTACTACGAGCAGTACTTC.

V usage is TRBV4-2 and J usage is TRBJ1-5; a possible D gene is TRBD1 (6 bases). The CDR3 spans 16 residues. Germline V lookup: CDR1 LGHNA, CDR2 YNFKEQ. V was trimmed by 2 bases and J by 5 bases, leaving 16 bases between them. This CDR3 is CASSQLAAGTHQPQHF. The DNA of the CDR3 is TGTGCCAGCAGCCAACTAGCCGCCGGGACACATCAGCCCCAGCATTTT.

This clone has a single count. Other DNA sequences in the sample encode the same CDR3. The V and J genes are TRBV9 and TRBJ2-2; D possibly corresponds to TRBD1 (5 bases). The germline gives CDR1 SGDLS, CDR2 YYNGEE. V was clipped by 0 bases and J by 7 bases, with 7 bases between them. The CDR3 loop spans 13 amino acids. The CDR3 region is CASSVVGVGELFF. DNA for the CDR3: TGTGCCAGCAGCGTAGTAGGGGTCGGGGAGCTGTTTTTT.

This sequence joins TRBV5-1 and TRBJ1-2; the D gene is possibly TRBD1 (5 bases). From germline, CDR1 is SGHRS and CDR2 YFSETQ. V shed 0 bases and J shed 10 bases, with 10 bases lying between them. The CDR3 has 12 residues. CDR3 residues: CASSLGTHVYTF. CDR3 nucleotides: TGCGCCAGCAGCTTGGGGACACACGTCTACACCTTC.